This passage covers 11 T cell receptor beta chains from one sample sequenced in a study of regulatory T cells in long-lasting Graves disease. CDR3-region Arm-PCR and iRepertoire HTBI primers produced the TCR beta libraries. TCRdb analysed the multiplex PCR reads with MiXCR anew, one entry per CDR3 protein. The data contain about 400,000 distinct CDR3 sequences, less than 20% of them seen just once; the ten biggest clones take up about a fifth. Noted time point: newly diagnosed GD, antithyroid drugs for less than 3 months. RNA extracted from PBMCs served as the sequencing template. The material was peripheral blood mononuclear cells (PBMCs), obtained at new diagnosis, from a patient treated with antithyroid drugs. These receptors were obtained from a female donor with Graves disease.

This clonotype was recorded many times. The chain links TRBV28 to TRBJ2-6; tentatively, D is TRBD1 (6 bases). CDR3 length equals 16 residues. Trimming pared 5 bases from V and 4 bases from J, leaving 15 bases between. Germline-derived CDR1 and CDR2 are MDHEN and SYDVKM. CDR3 in amino acids: CASSGAGVEGANVLTF. The CDR3 nucleotides are TGTGCCAGCAGTGGAGCAGGGGTGGAAGGGGCCAACGTCCTGACTTTC.

This clonotype was picked up many times. This chain joins TRBV7-8 and TRBJ2-3, with TRBD1 matching 10 bases. The V and J ends lost 9 bases and 5 bases, in that order; junction bases with no gene match: 14. In germline, CDR1 is SGHVS, CDR2 FQNEAQ. The CDR3 is 16 amino acids. The CDR3, as DNA: TGTGCCAGTTCCTCCGCATCGGGACAGGGGCGAGATACGCAGTATTTT. Its translation is CASSSASGQGRDTQYF.

The table lists this clonotype with many counts. V and J are TRBV5-1 and TRBJ2-7, with 10 bases identical to TRBD2. CDR1 and CDR2 from the germline V gene are SGHRS and YFSETQ. V trimming: 0 bases; J trimming: 5 bases; junction bases outside the gene matches: 5. The CDR3 has 15 amino acids. The CDR3: CASSLASGSFHEQYF. Here the CDR3 DNA reads TGCGCCAGCAGCTTGGCTAGCGGGAGCTTTCACGAGCAGTACTTC.

Ten or more counts support this clonotype. The J gene is TRBJ2-1, the V gene TRBV5-1; TRBD1 matches 7 bases. Germline assignment: CDR1 SGHRS and CDR2 YFSETQ. Trimming took 4 bases from V and 5 from J; bases not matched to a gene: 12. The CDR3 sequence is 16 residues long. The DNA for the CDR3 is TGCGCCAGCAGCCGAGACAGGGTTGGTCAGGACAATGAGCAGTTCTTC. Protein sequence: CASSRDRVGQDNEQFF.

This clonotype was detected many times. The genes are TRBV10-3 and TRBJ2-7; no definite D call. Trimming removed 6 bases at V and 3 bases at J, with 9 bases between. The CDR3 runs 12 residues. Germline values: CDR1 ENHRY, CDR2 SYGVKD. CDR3 DNA: TGTGCCATCAGCCAGATCAACTACGAGCAGTACTTC. It yields the protein CAISQINYEQYF.

This clonotype was seen ten or more times. The chain links TRBV6-1 to TRBJ2-1; 8 nucleotides match TRBD2. CDR1 and CDR2 (germline): MNHNS, SASEGT. J lost 7 bases, V lost 8 bases, and 13 bases had no gene match. The CDR3 totals 15 residues. The DNA of the CDR3 is TGTGCCAGCGCTAAAGGGGCGGCGGGAGGTAATGAGCAGTTCTTC. Its translation is CASAKGAAGGNEQFF.

This clonotype was seen only once. The rearrangement joins TRBV2 to TRBJ1-1; D unclear. Germline lookup yields CDR1 SNHLY and CDR2 FYNNEI. There are 14 residues in the CDR3. With 7 bases removed from V and 1 base from J, the gap between germline ends came to 13 bases. CDR3 residues: CASIAIRTNTEAFF. CDR3 bases: TGTGCCAGCATAGCGATAAGGACGAACACTGAAGCTTTCTTT.

This clonotype was detected many times. The rearrangement uses TRBV12-3 or TRBV12-4 and TRBJ2-3; 12 bases are a match to TRBD2. This CDR3 region has 15 residues. Trimming at V came to 6 bases and at J to 4 bases, leaving 5 bases not matched to a gene. DNA for the CDR3: TGTGCCAGCAGACCGACTAGCGGGAGTGCAGATACGCAGTATTTT. Translation: CASRPTSGSADTQYF.

This clonotype was detected many times. The chain recombines TRBV12-3 or TRBV12-4 with TRBJ1-1; D is possibly TRBD1 (6 bases). Trimming stripped 4 bases from V and 6 bases from J, with 18 bases between. This CDR3 is 15 amino acids long. The chain's CDR3 is CASSSRQGGDAEAFF. DNA for the CDR3: TGTGCCAGCAGTTCTCGACAAGGGGGGGACGCTGAAGCTTTCTTT.

This clonotype was detected many times. The chain uses TRBV2 and TRBJ2-3; the match to TRBD1 covers 7 bases. After removal of 7 bases from V and 2 bases from J, the junction contained 6 bases not matched to a gene. Germline V CDR1 and CDR2: SNHLY, FYNNEI. The CDR3 loop spans 14 amino acids. DNA of the CDR3: TGTGCCAGCAAGGGGGCGACTAACACAGATACGCAGTATTTT. Amino acids: CASKGATNTDTQYF.

The V call is TRBV3-1, the J call TRBJ2-7; D is tentatively TRBD1 or TRBD2 (5 bases each). Germline loops: CDR1 LGHDT, CDR2 YNNKEL (reference sequence). Trimming took 1 base from V and 0 from J, leaving 10 bases between them. The CDR3 loop spans 15 amino acids. This chain's CDR3 is CASSQGGASSYEQYF. The DNA for the CDR3 is TGTGCCAGCAGCCAAGGAGGGGCCAGCTCCTACGAGCAGTACTTC.